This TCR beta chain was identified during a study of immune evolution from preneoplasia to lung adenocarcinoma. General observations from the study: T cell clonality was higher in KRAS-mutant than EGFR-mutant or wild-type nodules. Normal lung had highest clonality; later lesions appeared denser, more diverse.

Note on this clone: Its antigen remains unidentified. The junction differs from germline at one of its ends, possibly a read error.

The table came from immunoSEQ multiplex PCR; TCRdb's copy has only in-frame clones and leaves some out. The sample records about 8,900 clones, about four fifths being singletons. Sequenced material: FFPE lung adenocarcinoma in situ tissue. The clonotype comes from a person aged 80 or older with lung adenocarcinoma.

CDR3 residues: CASSQTHRLSNEKLFF. The DNA of the CDR3 is TGCGCCAGCAGCCAGACCCACAGACTAAGTAATGAAAAACTGTTTTTT. The V and J genes are TRBV5-4 and TRBJ1-4; D not certain. CDR1 and CDR2 (germline): SGHNT, YYREEE (reference sequence). The CDR3 runs 16 residues. Filled out from reference TRBV5-4 and TRBJ1-4, the complete variable domain reads ETGVTQSPTHLIKTRGQQVTLRCSSQSGHNTVSWYQQALGQGPQFIFQYYREEENGRGNFPPRFSGLQFPNYSSELNVNALELDDSALYLCASSQTHRLSNEKLFFGSGTQLSVL.